Listed below are T cell receptor beta chains from one sample, sequenced in a study of cytomegalovirus exposure and HLA in healthy donors. Here immunoSEQ multiplex PCR was the method, and the copy in TCRdb shows in-frame clones only, minus some. The sample lists about 180,000 clones; around 82% were seen once. Sequenced sample: PBMCs. Receptors originate from a woman aged 25-40 years in good health and CMV-seropositive. The CDR3 runs from the conserved cysteine through the conserved F or W.

v_call	j_call	cdr3_aa
TRBV13	TRBJ2-1	CASSPPGLAYNEQFF
TRBV12-5	TRBJ2-5	CASGRFSSGGAQETQYF
TRBV27	TRBJ2-7	CASSSGLAAYEQYF
TRBV7-8	TRBJ2-5	CASSPNRDRQETQYF
TRBV5-3	TRBJ2-1	CARSGGGSYNEQFF
TRBV2	TRBJ2-7	CASSEKGANEQYF
TRBV7-2	TRBJ2-5	CASSLSRGSQYF
TRBV7-7	TRBJ2-5	CASSLGTSGPLETQYF
TRBV7-6	TRBJ1-4	CASSSQGQGWTNEKLFF
TRBV15	TRBJ2-1	CATSRDASSGLNEQFF
TRBV11-2	TRBJ2-7	CASSLELAASYEQYF
TRBV5-5	TRBJ2-3	CASRNPGQELTDTQYF
TRBV28	TRBJ2-6	CASRPEVSGANVLTF
TRBV10-3	TRBJ1-1	CAISESGGVNTEAFF
TRBV28	TRBJ2-5	CASMGLQETQYF
TRBV7-9	TRBJ1-2	CASSLPPGREGGYTF
TRBV30	TRBJ1-6	CAWRAGHYNSPLHF
TRBV7-2	TRBJ1-5	CASSLGQGIESNQPQHF
TRBV9	TRBJ1-5	CASSVSGEDQPQHF
TRBV10-1	TRBJ2-7	CASSDRGLDEQYF
TRBV7-4	TRBJ1-5	CASSLRHAGAEPQHF
TRBV9	TRBJ2-5	CASSEAPSRVETQYF
TRBV14	TRBJ2-7	CASSLRLAGPYEQYF
TRBV7-2	TRBJ1-6	CASHPWIGSPLHF
TRBV4-1	TRBJ2-5	CASSQETTAGKETQYF
TRBV2	TRBJ2-3	CASSEETPWEDTQYF
TRBV4-3	TRBJ2-3	CASSQDRLASDTQYF
TRBV5-1	TRBJ2-7	CASSRPSGVEQYF